The rows below give T cell receptor beta chains drawn from one sample of a study of T cells after yellow fever vaccination. TCRdb called the 5' RACE reads again in MiXCR, with one record for every CDR3 protein. The sample lists about 340,000 distinct CDR3 sequences; roughly 4.3% were seen once. The input for sequencing was PBMCs, taken 5 days after the yellow fever booster vaccination. The receptors derive from a man younger than 30 who received the YFV17D yellow fever vaccine. Each CDR3 is given with its conserved first and last residue. D genes are given only for firm matches. Expanded clones get a size class; other rows say once, few or many, or leave the size out.

V	J	size	D	CDR3	DNA
TRBV9	TRBJ1-5	-	-	CASSLNELGTQHF	TGTGCCAGCAGCCTAAATGAACTCGGTACCCAGCATTTT
TRBV7-8	TRBJ2-5	few	-	CASSLQVDQETQYF	TGTGCCAGCAGCTTACAAGTGGACCAAGAGACCCAGTACTTC
TRBV12-3/TRBV12-4	TRBJ1-1	-	-	CASSPLTGLTEAFF	TGTGCCAGCAGTCCCTTGACAGGTCTAACTGAAGCTTTCTTT
TRBV20-1	TRBJ2-7	-	-	CSARADPGLYEQYF	TGCAGTGCTAGAGCGGACCCGGGACTGTACGAGCAGTACTTC
TRBV27	TRBJ1-1	many	-	CASGRGGVEAFF	TGTGCCAGCGGGAGGGGCGGAGTAGAAGCTTTCTTT
TRBV12-3/TRBV12-4	TRBJ2-1	few	-	CASSFPSTSNNEQFF	TGTGCCAGCAGTTTTCCTAGTACGTCCAACAATGAGCAGTTCTTC
TRBV5-1	TRBJ2-5	few	-	CASSLALQATQYF	TGCGCCAGCAGCCTAGCGCTCCAAGCGACCCAGTACTTC
TRBV27	TRBJ1-1	many	-	CASGRGVLGAEAFF	TGTGCCAGCGGTCGAGGGGTTCTTGGCGCTGAAGCTTTCTTT
TRBV9	TRBJ1-2	-	-	CASKDAQSYGYTF	TGTGCCAGCAAGGACGCACAATCCTATGGCTACACCTTC
TRBV10-3	TRBJ2-6	-	-	CAISEGGTGANVLTF	TGTGCCATCAGTGAGGGGGGAACAGGGGCCAACGTCCTGACTTTC
TRBV5-1	TRBJ1-4	many	-	CASTTGAVNEKLFF	TGCGCCAGCACAACGGGGGCCGTTAATGAAAAACTGTTTTTT
TRBV3-1	TRBJ2-5	few	-	CASSQDPGPGETQYF	TGTGCCAGCAGCCAAGATCCGGGACCTGGGGAGACCCAGTACTTC
TRBV7-2	TRBJ2-3	once	TRBD2	CASSTLAGGWPDTLYF	TGTGCCAGCAGCACACTAGCGGGGGGTTGGCCAGATACGCTGTATTTT
TRBV4-1	TRBJ2-3	few	-	CASSQQSGTATTNTQYF	TGCGCCAGCAGCCAGCAATCCGGGACGGCCACGACGAATACGCAGTATTTT
TRBV20-1	TRBJ1-5	few	TRBD1	CSARVPGGMGNQPQHF	TGCAGTGCTAGAGTCCCAGGGGGCATGGGCAATCAGCCCCAGCATTTT